This T cell receptor beta chain emerged from a study of metastatic and nonmetastatic thyroid tumors. Study background: Comparative analysis of repertoires was undertaken across blood and tumor or nodule tissue obtained from malignant and benign thyroid patients.

Thyroid surgery took place with no prior treatment in any patient. A few counts support this clone. The CDR3 covers 17 residues. J gave up 3 bases and V 0 bases, and 7 bases lay outside the gene matches. The V gene's germline CDR1 is MNHEY and CDR2 SVGAGI. TCRdb re-called clones from the PCR reads using MiXCR. The sample includes about 34,000 clones, approximately 19% seen only once; the top ten take around 6.6%. What was sequenced was blood. This sequence originates from a female donor with papillary thyroid cancer or a benign thyroid nodule (not recorded which). Some clones in this sample may be carry-over from other donors' samples. The chain carries TRBV6-5 and TRBJ2-2; 7 positions match TRBD2. CDR3 residues: CASSYSRLAEDTGELFF. In nucleotides, the CDR3 is TGTGCCAGCAGTTACTCGAGGCTAGCGGAGGACACCGGGGAGCTGTTTTTT.